These T cell receptor beta chains were read from a single sample in a study of Ad26.COV2.S vaccination and SARS-CoV-2 variants. Sequencing used immunoSEQ multiplex PCR; TCRdb keeps in-frame clones, though not all of them. The data hold about 480,000 clones, with around 85% observed a single time. Here the sequenced sample was peripheral blood, taken in a trial of Ad26.COV2.S vaccine versus placebo. The receptors were gathered from a person between 18 and 65 years old who received the Ad26.COV2.S COVID-19 vaccine or a placebo. The CDR3 runs from the conserved cysteine through the conserved F or W. Each record gives: V gene, clone size, D gene, J gene, CDR3 protein, CDR3 DNA. D genes are given only for firm matches. A row's size may be missing; if present it is once, few, many or a size class.

V: TRBV28; size: .; D: TRBD2; J: TRBJ2-2; CDR3: CASISGRFTGELFF; DNA: TGTGCCAGCATTAGCGGGAGGTTCACCGGGGAGCTGTTTTTT
V: TRBV27; size: once; D: .; J: TRBJ2-1; CDR3: CASSWGARGGEQFF; DNA: TGTGCCAGCAGTTGGGGGGCCCGCGGGGGTGAGCAGTTCTTC
V: TRBV6-5; size: once; D: .; J: TRBJ2-7; CDR3: CASSSSHYEQYF; DNA: TGTGCCAGCTCTAGTAGCCACTACGAGCAGTACTTC
V: TRBV19; size: .; D: TRBD2; J: TRBJ2-1; CDR3: CASSLLAAANNEQFF; DNA: TGTGCCAGTAGCCTACTAGCGGCAGCCAACAATGAGCAGTTCTTC
V: TRBV7-3; size: .; D: TRBD2; J: TRBJ2-1; CDR3: CASSLAGGVNEQFF; DNA: TGTGCCAGCAGCCTAGCGGGAGGGGTCAATGAGCAGTTCTTC
V: TRBV7-8; size: .; D: .; J: TRBJ2-3; CDR3: CASSRWVADTQYF; DNA: TGTGCCAGCAGCCGTTGGGTGGCAGATACGCAGTATTTT
V: TRBV11-2; size: .; D: .; J: TRBJ2-7; CDR3: CASRLQVTTYEQYF; DNA: TGTGCCAGCAGGTTACAGGTAACCACCTACGAGCAGTACTTC
V: TRBV7-3; size: .; D: .; J: TRBJ2-5; CDR3: CASSLKAQETQYF; DNA: TGTGCCAGCAGCTTAAAGGCTCAAGAGACCCAGTACTTC
V: TRBV20-1; size: .; D: .; J: TRBJ2-7; CDR3: CSTGPYEQYF; DNA: TGCAGTACTGGCCCATACGAGCAGTACTTC
V: TRBV15; size: .; D: TRBD2; J: TRBJ2-3; CDR3: CATSKLAGRVDTQYF; DNA: TGTGCCACCAGCAAACTAGCGGGACGGGTAGATACGCAGTATTTT
V: TRBV10-3; size: .; D: .; J: TRBJ2-7; CDR3: CAIRGESGEQYF; DNA: TGTGCCATCAGGGGAGAGAGTGGCGAGCAGTACTTC
V: TRBV6-5; size: .; D: .; J: TRBJ1-6; CDR3: CASSYGSYSPLHF; DNA: TGTGCCAGCAGTTACGGGTCATATTCACCCCTCCACTTT
V: TRBV7-6; size: .; D: TRBD1; J: TRBJ2-7; CDR3: CASSLGQGYPYEQYF; DNA: TGTGCCAGCAGCTTAGGACAGGGCTACCCCTACGAGCAGTACTTC
V: TRBV28; size: once; D: .; J: TRBJ2-2; CDR3: CASSLGASGGAGELFF; DNA: TGTGCCAGCAGTTTAGGGGCGTCCGGGGGCGCCGGGGAGCTGTTTTTT
V: TRBV6-1; size: .; D: .; J: TRBJ2-3; CDR3: CASSEVTPSYDTQYF; DNA: TGTGCCAGCAGTGAAGTGACCCCCTCCTACGATACGCAGTATTTT
V: TRBV24-1; size: .; D: .; J: TRBJ2-6; CDR3: CATSDNDRSGANVLTF; DNA: TGTGCCACCAGTGACAATGACAGGTCTGGGGCCAACGTCCTGACTTTC
V: TRBV19; size: .; D: TRBD1; J: TRBJ2-7; CDR3: CASSTQGVGEQYF; DNA: TGTGCCAGTAGTACCCAGGGGGTGGGGGAGCAGTACTTC
V: TRBV12-3/TRBV12-4; size: .; D: .; J: TRBJ2-1; CDR3: CASSRSFDEQFF; DNA: TGTGCCAGCAGTCGTTCTTTTGATGAGCAGTTCTTC
V: TRBV27; size: .; D: .; J: TRBJ1-6; CDR3: CASRQPGLGSPLHF; DNA: TGTGCCAGCAGGCAACCTGGGCTGGGTTCACCCCTCCACTTT
V: TRBV24-1; size: .; D: TRBD1; J: TRBJ2-1; CDR3: CATSDRTPGQGGNEQFF; DNA: TGTGCCACCAGTGATCGGACCCCGGGACAGGGGGGCAATGAGCAGTTCTTC
V: TRBV19; size: .; D: .; J: TRBJ1-5; CDR3: CASSPLILSNQPQHF; DNA: TGTGCCAGTAGTCCCTTGATTCTTAGCAATCAGCCCCAGCATTTT
V: TRBV6-5; size: once; D: .; J: TRBJ2-5; CDR3: CASRRAGLQETQYF; DNA: TGTGCCAGCAGGCGGGCGGGCCTCCAAGAGACCCAGTACTTC
V: TRBV7-9; size: .; D: TRBD2; J: TRBJ2-3; CDR3: CASSLGLAGTDTQYF; DNA: TGTGCCAGCAGCTTAGGTCTAGCGGGAACAGATACGCAGTATTTT
V: TRBV3-1/TRBV3-2; size: .; D: TRBD1; J: TRBJ1-4; CDR3: CASSLGTGYEKLFF; DNA: TGTGCCAGCAGCCTTGGGACAGGCTATGAAAAACTGTTTTTT
V: TRBV28; size: .; D: TRBD1; J: TRBJ1-5; CDR3: CASSSLTGGNQPQHF; DNA: TGTGCCAGCAGTTCCTTGACAGGGGGCAATCAGCCCCAGCATTTT
V: TRBV12-3/TRBV12-4; size: .; D: .; J: TRBJ2-7; CDR3: CASSSRLGYEQYF; DNA: TGTGCCAGCAGTTCCAGGTTGGGGTACGAGCAGTACTTC
V: TRBV4-3; size: .; D: .; J: TRBJ2-2; CDR3: CASSQTEGRELFF; DNA: TGCGCCAGCAGCCAAACGGAGGGCAGGGAGCTGTTTTTT